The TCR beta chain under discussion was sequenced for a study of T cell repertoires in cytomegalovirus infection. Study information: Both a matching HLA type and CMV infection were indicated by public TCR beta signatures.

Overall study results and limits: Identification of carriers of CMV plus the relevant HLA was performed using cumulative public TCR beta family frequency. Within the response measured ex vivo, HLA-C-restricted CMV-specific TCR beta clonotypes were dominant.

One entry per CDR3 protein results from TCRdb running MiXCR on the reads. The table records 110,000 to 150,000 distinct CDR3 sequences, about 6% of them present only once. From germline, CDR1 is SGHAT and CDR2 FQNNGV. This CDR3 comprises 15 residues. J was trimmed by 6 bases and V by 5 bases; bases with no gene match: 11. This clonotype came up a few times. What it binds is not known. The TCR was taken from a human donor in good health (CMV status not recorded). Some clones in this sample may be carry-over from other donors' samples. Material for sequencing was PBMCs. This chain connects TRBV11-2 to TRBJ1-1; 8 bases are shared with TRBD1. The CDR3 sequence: CASSPWGQAASEAFF. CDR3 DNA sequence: TGTGCCAGCAGCCCATGGGGACAGGCGGCATCTGAAGCTTTCTTT. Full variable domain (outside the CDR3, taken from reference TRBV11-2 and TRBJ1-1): EAGVAQSPRYKIIEKRQSVAFWCNPISGHATLYWYQQILGQGPKLLIQFQNNGVVDDSQLPKDRFSAERLKGVDSTLKIQPAKLEDSAVYLCASSPWGQAASEAFFGQGTRLTVV.